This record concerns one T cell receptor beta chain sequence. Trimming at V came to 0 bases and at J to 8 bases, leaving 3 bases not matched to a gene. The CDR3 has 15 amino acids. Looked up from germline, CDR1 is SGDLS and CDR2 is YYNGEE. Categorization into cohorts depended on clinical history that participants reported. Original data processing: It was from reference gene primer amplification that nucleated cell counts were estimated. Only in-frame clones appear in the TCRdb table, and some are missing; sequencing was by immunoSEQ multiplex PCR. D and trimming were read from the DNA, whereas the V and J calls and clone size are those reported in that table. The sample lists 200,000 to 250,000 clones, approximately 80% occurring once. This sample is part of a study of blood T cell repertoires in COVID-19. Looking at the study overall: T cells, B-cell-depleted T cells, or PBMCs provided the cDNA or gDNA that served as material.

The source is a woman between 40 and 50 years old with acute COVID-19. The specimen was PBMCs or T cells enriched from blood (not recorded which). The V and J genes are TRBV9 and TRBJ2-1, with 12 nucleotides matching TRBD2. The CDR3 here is CASSVGGLAGYEQFF. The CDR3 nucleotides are TGTGCCAGCAGCGTAGGAGGACTAGCGGGATATGAGCAGTTCTTC.